This paragraph reports one TCR beta chain. For TCRbeta, the library was prepared with unique molecular identifiers. TCRdb called the PCR reads again in MiXCR, with one record for every CDR3 protein. The data contain about 360,000 distinct CDR3 sequences, about an eighth of them singletons. This specimen belongs to a study of T-cell reconstitution after alpha-beta-depleted transplantation in children. Between the trimmed V and J ends, which lost 10 bases and 0 bases, there was a span of 15 bases. The germline V gene has CDR1 SGHVS and CDR2 FQNEAQ. CDR3 length: 14 residues. The chain joins TRBV7-8 to TRBJ1-1; D is uncertain. This specimen was PBMCs, taken from the stem cell graft. The sequence came from a human donor who donated a stem cell graft to a child with Fanconi anemia. CDR3 loop: CATNREGLNTEAFF. The CDR3, as DNA: TGTGCCACCAATCGGGAGGGTTTGAACACTGAAGCTTTCTTT.